Here is one T cell receptor (beta chain) with its context. The antigen remains undetermined. Likely unrecorded immune exposures existed in these nominally healthy donors. The CDR3 consists of 17 residues. The ends lost 5 bases at V and 1 base at J; junction bases unmatched: 11. Germline V gene sequence: CDR1 SEHNR, CDR2 FQNEAQ (reference sequence). The sample comes from a study of cytomegalovirus exposure and HLA in healthy donors. General study findings and limits: Per published reports, the classifier diagnosed cytomegalovirus status with high specificity and sensitivity. Several of the most significant clusters appeared linked to common viral pathogens, based on a later analysis.

PCR primers comprised 60 Vbeta and 13 Jbeta primers. Per the study methods: Later reanalysis found around 74 million unique TCR beta chains, about 11 million of them shared. Measured with immunoSEQ multiplex PCR; TCRdb has only the in-frame clones, and not every one. V and J calls and clone size are copied from that table; D and trimming were computed from the DNA. The table lists fewer than 200,000 clones, roughly 80% of them singletons, with 0.77% in the top ten. The chain links TRBV7-9 to TRBJ2-4; 7 bases are shared with TRBD1. This clonotype originated in a woman under 30 in good health and CMV-seronegative. The specimen was PBMCs. This chain's CDR3 is CASSPGTDLWAKNIQYF. The CDR3 region has the DNA TGTGCCAGCAGCCCCGGGACAGACTTATGGGCCAAAAACATTCAGTACTTC.